Listed below are T cell receptor beta chains from one sample, sequenced in a study of identical twins. TCRdb called the 5' RACE reads again in MiXCR, with one record for every CDR3 protein. The table has 550,000 to 700,000 distinct CDR3 sequences, 9.6% seen once; the top ten hold 2.5% to 3%. The sample was also linked to a second study, of yellow fever vaccine responses in identical twins.

Material for sequencing was PBMCs. These TCRs come from a woman between 18 and 29 years old in good health. The CDR3 runs from the conserved cysteine through the conserved F or W. A D gene is named only where the DNA matches it firmly. Some rows have no size entry. The others give once, few or many, or a class for an expanded clone.

>many|TRBV25-1|TRBJ2-7|.
CASSEREQAYEQYF
TGTGCCAGCAGTGAACGTGAACAGGCCTACGAGCAGTACTTC
>.|TRBV30|TRBJ1-3|TRBD1
CAWSGDRGSGNTIYF
TGTGCCTGGAGTGGCGACAGGGGCTCTGGAAACACCATATATTTT
>.|TRBV2|TRBJ1-2|TRBD1
CASSAPGQSYGYTF
TGTGCCAGCAGCGCTCCGGGACAGAGCTATGGCTACACCTTC
>many|TRBV20-1|TRBJ2-2|.
CSAPVWTENTGELFF
TGCAGTGCTCCCGTTTGGACAGAGAACACCGGGGAGCTGTTTTTT
>many|TRBV12-3/TRBV12-4|TRBJ2-7|.
CASSFGGNRDEQYF
TGTGCCAGCAGTTTCGGCGGGAACCGTGACGAGCAGTACTTC
>many|TRBV5-5|TRBJ1-2|.
CASSLVSGINGYTF
TGTGCCAGCAGCTTGGTGTCAGGGATAAATGGCTACACCTTC
>.|TRBV11-2|TRBJ2-2|TRBD1
CASTMTGPHTGELFF
TGTGCCAGCACCATGACAGGGCCCCACACCGGGGAGCTGTTTTTT
>few|TRBV3-1|TRBJ2-7|TRBD1
CASSQTAPTGWVYEQYF
TGTGCCAGCAGCCAAACTGCGCCGACAGGGTGGGTGTACGAGCAGTACTTC
>many|TRBV7-2|TRBJ2-3|.
CASSLRWGTDTQYF
TGTGCCAGCAGCTTGAGGTGGGGTACAGATACGCAGTATTTT
>few|TRBV4-2|TRBJ2-3|TRBD2
CASSQAAGSGTDTQYF
TGTGCCAGCAGCCAAGCCGCGGGTAGCGGGACAGATACGCAGTATTTT
>many|TRBV18|TRBJ1-2|TRBD1
CASSGQGNYGYTF
TGTGCCAGCTCGGGACAGGGGAACTATGGCTACACCTTC
>many|TRBV12-3/TRBV12-4|TRBJ1-5|TRBD1
CASSSSDRDQPQHF
TGTGCCAGCAGCTCATCGGACAGGGACCAGCCCCAGCATTTT
>.|TRBV12-3/TRBV12-4|TRBJ1-5|TRBD1
CASSWTGELSQPQHF
TGTGCCAGCAGTTGGACAGGGGAATTATCTCAGCCCCAGCATTTT
>many|TRBV28|TRBJ2-7|.
CASSGYATRSYEQYF
TGTGCCAGCAGTGGTTATGCGACTCGCTCCTACGAGCAGTACTTC
>many|TRBV29-1|TRBJ2-7|.
CSVLRGDEQYF
TGCAGCGTTCTCAGGGGAGACGAGCAGTACTTC
>few|TRBV19|TRBJ2-1|TRBD2
CASRPGTSGSGAYNEQFF
TGTGCCAGTAGACCGGGGACTAGCGGGAGTGGGGCCTACAATGAGCAGTTCTTC
>.|TRBV7-2|TRBJ1-6|.
CASSLVVQGNSPLHF
TGTGCCAGCAGCTTAGTGGTGCAGGGGAATTCACCCCTCCACTTT
>few|TRBV9|TRBJ1-1|.
CASSPQGPSGTEAFF
TGTGCCAGCAGCCCTCAAGGGCCTTCGGGGACTGAAGCTTTCTTT
>few|TRBV6-5|TRBJ2-5|TRBD2
CASSSLLAGGTETQYF
TGTGCCAGCAGTTCCTTACTAGCGGGAGGAACGGAGACCCAGTACTTC
>.|TRBV3-1|TRBJ2-1|.
CASSQEYPSEAAGNEQFF
TGTGCCAGCAGCCAAGAATACCCCTCTGAGGCAGCCGGCAATGAGCAGTTCTTC
>few|TRBV3-1|TRBJ2-7|.
CASSQTGAWSYEQYF
TGTGCCAGCAGCCAAACGGGGGCCTGGTCCTACGAGCAGTACTTC
>many|TRBV5-1|TRBJ2-1|TRBD2
CASSGAASGTHF
TGCGCCAGCAGCGGGGCGGCTAGCGGGACCCATTTC
>few|TRBV3-1|TRBJ2-7|.
CASSQGAQLANNFYEQYF
TGTGCCAGCAGCCAGGGGGCCCAGCTAGCGAATAATTTCTACGAGCAGTACTTC
>many|TRBV5-1|TRBJ2-2|.
CASGPGIGVHTGELFF
TGCGCCAGCGGGCCCGGCATAGGGGTGCACACCGGGGAGCTGTTTTTT
>many|TRBV11-2|TRBJ2-7|.
CASTLDGSYEQYF
TGTGCCAGCACCTTGGACGGTTCCTACGAGCAGTACTTC
>.|TRBV7-6|TRBJ2-7|.
CASSNQDEQYF
TGTGCCAGCAGCAACCAAGACGAGCAGTACTTC
>.|TRBV2|TRBJ2-2|.
CASMRGKLFF
TGTGCCAGCATGCGGGGAAAGCTGTTTTTT
>few|TRBV11-2|TRBJ2-7|TRBD2
CASSLAIGGAYEQYF
TGTGCCAGCAGCTTAGCGATCGGGGGGGCTTACGAGCAGTACTTC
>once|TRBV2|TRBJ1-1|.
CASSAGGQAFF
TGTGCCAGCAGTGCAGGTGGTCAGGCTTTCTTT
>many|TRBV20-1|TRBJ2-7|TRBD2
CSARLGGRAGYEQYF
TGCAGTGCTAGACTCGGCGGGAGGGCCGGCTACGAGCAGTACTTC
>.|TRBV3-1|TRBJ1-2|.
CASSQTGATYGYTF
TGTGCCAGCAGCCAGACGGGGGCGACGTATGGCTACACCTTC
>.|TRBV7-2|TRBJ2-1|.
CASSPGVASNEQFF
TGTGCCAGCAGCCCCGGGGTAGCGAGCAATGAGCAGTTCTTC
>few|TRBV27|TRBJ2-7|.
CASSRASTSYEQYF
TGTGCCAGCAGTCGGGCCTCAACCTCCTACGAGCAGTACTTC
>few|TRBV20-1|TRBJ2-1|.
CSAPLPPRGSGDYNEQFF
TGCAGTGCCCCACTCCCACCCCGGGGTAGCGGAGACTACAATGAGCAGTTCTTC
>many|TRBV9|TRBJ2-5|.
CASSVGGKLETQYF
TGTGCCAGCAGCGTAGGCGGAAAACTCGAGACCCAGTACTTC
>.|TRBV29-1|TRBJ2-5|TRBD1
CSVGGTAETQYF
TGCAGCGTTGGGGGGACAGCTGAGACCCAGTACTTC
>many|TRBV20-1|TRBJ2-2|.
CSAREGGGELFF
TGCAGTGCTAGAGAGGGGGGCGGGGAGCTGTTTTTT
>many|TRBV4-2|TRBJ2-7|TRBD2
CASSFIGTSGNEQYF
TGTGCCAGCAGCTTCATAGGGACTAGCGGGAACGAGCAGTACTTC
>many|TRBV6-1|TRBJ2-1|TRBD2
CASSPGGGTYNEQFF
TGTGCCAGCAGTCCCGGCGGGGGGACGTACAATGAGCAGTTCTTC
>.|TRBV5-1|TRBJ2-3|.
CASSPEGLTPSDTQYF
TGCGCCAGCAGCCCCGAGGGACTGACGCCTAGCGATACGCAGTATTTT
>many|TRBV6-1|TRBJ2-5|.
CASSPGQAIQETQYF
TGTGCCAGCAGTCCAGGTCAGGCGATCCAAGAGACCCAGTACTTC
>many|TRBV18|TRBJ2-7|.
CASSPRGSSYEQYF
TGTGCCAGCAGCCCCCGTGGTTCCTCCTACGAGCAGTACTTC
>.|TRBV28|TRBJ2-1|TRBD2
CASSSTSGRIWNEQFF
TGTGCCAGCAGCTCCACTAGCGGGAGAATTTGGAATGAGCAGTTCTTC
>.|TRBV15|TRBJ2-4|TRBD1
CATSRDLTGGLGIQYF
TGTGCCACCAGCAGAGATCTCACAGGGGGCCTGGGCATTCAGTACTTC
>.|TRBV20-1|TRBJ2-5|.
CSARVGDSAYF
TGCAGTGCTAGAGTTGGGGACTCAGCGTACTTC
>many|TRBV7-2|TRBJ2-4|TRBD2
CASSLGGTSGSTYF
TGTGCCAGCAGCTTAGGAGGGACTAGCGGGAGTACGTACTTC
>.|TRBV10-3|TRBJ2-1|TRBD2
CAISLREGRDEQFF
TGTGCCATCAGTTTGAGGGAGGGCCGGGATGAGCAGTTCTTC
>few|TRBV28|TRBJ2-7|.
CASHPPIGSRTSEQYF
TGTGCCAGCCATCCCCCCATCGGCTCACGGACCAGCGAGCAGTACTTC
>many|TRBV4-3|TRBJ2-7|.
CASSQYGSGSAREQYF
TGCGCCAGCAGCCAATATGGGTCAGGATCGGCACGCGAGCAGTACTTC
>many|TRBV28|TRBJ2-7|.
CASSSHSDEQYF
TGTGCCAGCAGTTCTCACAGTGACGAGCAGTACTTC
>few|TRBV11-2|TRBJ2-1|TRBD2
CASSPTSGSYEQFF
TGTGCCAGCAGCCCGACTAGCGGGAGTTATGAGCAGTTCTTC
>.|TRBV6-1|TRBJ2-7|TRBD2
CASNLVTSGRAYEQYF
TGTGCCAGCAATCTGGTAACTAGCGGCCGAGCCTACGAGCAGTACTTC
>.|TRBV2|TRBJ2-5|.
CAGGPGETQYF
TGTGCCGGAGGGCCGGGGGAGACCCAGTACTTC